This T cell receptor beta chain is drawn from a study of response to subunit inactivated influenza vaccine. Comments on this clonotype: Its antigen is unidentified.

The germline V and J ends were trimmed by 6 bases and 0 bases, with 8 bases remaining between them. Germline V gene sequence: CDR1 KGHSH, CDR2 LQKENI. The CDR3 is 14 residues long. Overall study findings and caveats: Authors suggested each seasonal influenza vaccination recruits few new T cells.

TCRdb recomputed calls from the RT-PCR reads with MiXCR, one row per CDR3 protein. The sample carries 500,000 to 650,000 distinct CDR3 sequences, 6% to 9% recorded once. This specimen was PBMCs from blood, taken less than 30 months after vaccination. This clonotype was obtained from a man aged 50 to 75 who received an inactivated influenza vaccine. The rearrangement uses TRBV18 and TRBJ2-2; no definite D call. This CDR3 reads CASSQNTNTGELFF. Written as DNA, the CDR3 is TGTGCCAGCTCGCAAAATACGAACACCGGGGAGCTGTTTTTT.